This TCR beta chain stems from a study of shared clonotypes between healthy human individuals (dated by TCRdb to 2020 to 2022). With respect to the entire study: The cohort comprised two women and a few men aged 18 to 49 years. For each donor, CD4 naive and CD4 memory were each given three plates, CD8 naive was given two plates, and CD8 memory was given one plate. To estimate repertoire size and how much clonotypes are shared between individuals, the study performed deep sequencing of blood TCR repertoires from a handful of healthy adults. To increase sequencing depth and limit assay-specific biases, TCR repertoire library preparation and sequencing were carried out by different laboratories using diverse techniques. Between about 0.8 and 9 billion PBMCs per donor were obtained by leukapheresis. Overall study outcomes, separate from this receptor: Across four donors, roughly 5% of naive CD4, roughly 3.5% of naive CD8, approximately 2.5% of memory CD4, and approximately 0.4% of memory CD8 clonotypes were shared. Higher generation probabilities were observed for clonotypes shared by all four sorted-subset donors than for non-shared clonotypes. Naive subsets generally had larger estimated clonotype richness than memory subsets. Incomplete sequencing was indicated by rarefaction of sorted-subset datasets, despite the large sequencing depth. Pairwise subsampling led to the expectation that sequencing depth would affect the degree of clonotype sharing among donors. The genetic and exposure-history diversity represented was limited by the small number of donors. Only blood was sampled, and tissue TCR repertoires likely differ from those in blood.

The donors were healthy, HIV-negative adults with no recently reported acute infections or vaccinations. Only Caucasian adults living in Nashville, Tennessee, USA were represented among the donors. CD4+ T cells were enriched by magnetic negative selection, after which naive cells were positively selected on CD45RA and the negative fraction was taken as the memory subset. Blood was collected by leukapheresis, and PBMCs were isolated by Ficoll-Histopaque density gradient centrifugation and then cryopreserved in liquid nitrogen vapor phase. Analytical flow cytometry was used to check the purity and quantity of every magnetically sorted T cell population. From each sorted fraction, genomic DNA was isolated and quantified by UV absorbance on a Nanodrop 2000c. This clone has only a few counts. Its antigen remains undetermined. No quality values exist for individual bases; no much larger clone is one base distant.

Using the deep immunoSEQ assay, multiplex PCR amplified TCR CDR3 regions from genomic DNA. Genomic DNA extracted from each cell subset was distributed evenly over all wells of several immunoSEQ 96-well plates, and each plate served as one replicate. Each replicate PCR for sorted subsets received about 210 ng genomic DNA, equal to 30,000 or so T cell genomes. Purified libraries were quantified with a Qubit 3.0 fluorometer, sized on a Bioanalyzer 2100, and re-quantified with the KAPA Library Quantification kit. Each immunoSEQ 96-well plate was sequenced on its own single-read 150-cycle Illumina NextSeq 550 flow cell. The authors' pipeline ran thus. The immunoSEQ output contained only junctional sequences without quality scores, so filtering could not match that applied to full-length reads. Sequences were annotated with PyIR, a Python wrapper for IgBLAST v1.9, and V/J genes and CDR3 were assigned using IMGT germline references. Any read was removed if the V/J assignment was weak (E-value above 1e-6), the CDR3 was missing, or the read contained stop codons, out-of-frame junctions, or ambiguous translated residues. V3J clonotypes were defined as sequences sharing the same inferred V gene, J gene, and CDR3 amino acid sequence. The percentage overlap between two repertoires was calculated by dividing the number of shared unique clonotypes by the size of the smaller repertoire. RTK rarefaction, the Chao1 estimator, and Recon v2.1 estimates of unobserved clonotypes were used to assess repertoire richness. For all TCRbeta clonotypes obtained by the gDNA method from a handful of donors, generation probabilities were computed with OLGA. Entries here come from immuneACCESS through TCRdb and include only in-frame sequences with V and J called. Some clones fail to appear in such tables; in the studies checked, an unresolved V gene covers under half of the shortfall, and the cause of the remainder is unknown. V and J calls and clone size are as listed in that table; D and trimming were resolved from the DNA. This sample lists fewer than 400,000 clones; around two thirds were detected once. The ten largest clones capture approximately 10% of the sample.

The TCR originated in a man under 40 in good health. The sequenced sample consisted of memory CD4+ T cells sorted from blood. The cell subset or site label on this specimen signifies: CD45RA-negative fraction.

The sequenced DNA is TGTGCCAGCAGCTTCGGCCCCCCTGGGGCCACAGATACGCAGTATTTT. The resulting protein is CASSFGPPGATDTQYF. The chain was built from TRBV7-3 and TRBJ2-3; a tentative D match to TRBD1 spans 5 bases. V is shortened by 3 bases, J by 2 bases, and the region joining them spans 15 bases. The CDR3 has 16 amino acids, counting the end cysteine and phenylalanine. Only CDR3 DNA is held: 48 bases, read in frame from base 1. CDR1 SGHTA and CDR2 FQGTGA are derived from the germline V gene.